Below, 27 T cell receptor beta chains from the same sample are listed, as sequenced in a study of monozygotic twins with inflammatory bowel disease. Following a re-call of the 5' RACE reads, TCRdb has one entry per CDR3 protein and lacks DNA. This sample's table has about 150,000 distinct CDR3 sequences. Sequenced material: blood. These receptors were collected from a human donor with ulcerative colitis or Crohn's disease, or a healthy co-twin of an affected twin (not recorded which).

Here the CDR3 reads CASSNGRGNTGELFF. This sequence joins TRBV7-2 and TRBJ2-2; absent DNA, TCRdb's TRBD2 call cannot be checked. The CDR3 runs to 15 residues. Per germline, CDR1 SGHTA and CDR2 FQGNSA.

The chain has TRBV12-3 or TRBV12-4 and TRBJ1-1; TCRdb picks TRBD1, but there is no DNA to check that call. The CDR3 has 15 residues. This CDR3 reads CASSFGTGLLSEAFF.

The chain links TRBV5-1 to TRBJ2-3; there is no DNA to check the TCRdb D call of TRBD1. Germline-derived CDR1 and CDR2 are SGHRS and YFSETQ. The CDR3 totals 16 residues. CDR3 protein: CASSLARDALTDTQYF.

The chain uses TRBV12-3 or TRBV12-4 and TRBJ2-2. The CDR3 extends over 14 amino acids. The CDR3 loop is CATVRVVNTGELFF.

This sequence joins TRBV15 and TRBJ1-1. The CDR3 totals 14 residues. CDR1 is LNHNV and CDR2 is YYDKDF in the germline V gene (reference sequence). This CDR3 is CATSRRRQNTEAFF.

The chain uses TRBV12-3 or TRBV12-4 and TRBJ1-6. The CDR3 length is 14 residues. CDR3 in amino acids: CASSEARGTSPLHF.

The rearrangement links TRBV6-1 to TRBJ1-2; TCRdb's D gene call, TRBD1, goes unchecked for lack of DNA. The CDR3 sequence is 13 residues long. Germline V gene lookup returns CDR1 MNHNS and CDR2 SASEGT. This CDR3 reads CASSFGPVYGYTF.

The chain recombines TRBV19 with TRBJ2-2; checking the TCRdb D call of TRBD1 is not possible without DNA. This CDR3 region has 17 residues. Germline CDR1 is LNHDA and CDR2 is SQIVND (reference sequence). The CDR3 sequence is CASSDPGRNQGFGELFF.

The gene calls are TRBV7-2 and TRBJ2-5; TCRdb's D gene call, TRBD1, goes unchecked for lack of DNA. Germline loops: CDR1 SGHTA, CDR2 FQGNSA. This CDR3 region has 20 residues. CDR3 protein: CASSLAGGQPNLQIQETQYF.

This chain connects TRBV12-3 or TRBV12-4 to TRBJ1-2; TCRdb designates TRBD1, a call that cannot be tested without DNA. The CDR3 sequence is 15 residues long. CDR3 sequence: CASSPGTVKDYGYTF.

The CDR3 region is CASSYLASLVETQYF. This chain links TRBV6-5 with TRBJ2-5. In germline, CDR1 is MNHEY, CDR2 SVGAGI. This CDR3 region has 15 residues.

The chain carries TRBV15 and TRBJ2-5. The CDR3 is made up of 16 amino acids. Germline CDR1 and CDR2: LNHNV and YYDKDF (reference sequence). The CDR3 spells CATSREYRGDQETQYF.

The V and J genes are TRBV7-8 and TRBJ1-4; TCRdb names TRBD1, which stays unverified in the absence of DNA. Germline V gene data show CDR1 as SGHVS and CDR2 as FQNEAQ. The CDR3 runs 15 residues. The CDR3 reads CASSPSTGSNEKLFF.

CDR3 protein: CASSSDGLARVYEQYF. The rearrangement uses TRBV5-4 and TRBJ2-7; the TCRdb call, TRBD2, lacks DNA for checking. The CDR3 consists of 16 residues. Germline CDR1 is SGHNT and CDR2 is YYREEE (reference sequence).

The rearrangement links TRBV5-8 to TRBJ1-1; the D call of TRBD1 rests on TCRdb alone, since no DNA is present to check it. The CDR3 is 17 amino acids. CDR1 SGHTS and CDR2 YDEGEE come from the germline V gene. The CDR3 region is CASSLYHGRGVNTEAFF.

The chain is built from TRBV7-2 and TRBJ1-3. CDR1 and CDR2 from the germline V gene are SGHTA and FQGNSA. This CDR3 region has 14 residues. CDR3 region: CASSRSTSGNTIYF.

The chain is built from TRBV24-1 and TRBJ2-1. Germline V gene lookup returns CDR1 KGHDR and CDR2 SFDVKD. The CDR3 has 16 amino acids. CDR3 residues: CATSGYTESPYNEQFF.

The chain joins TRBV19 to TRBJ1-5; TCRdb indicates TRBD1, and absent DNA this call remains unverified. CDR1 LNHDA and CDR2 SQIVND come from the germline V gene (reference sequence). This CDR3 region has 12 residues. This chain's CDR3 is CASSDRVEAQHF.

V gene TRBV10-3 combines with J gene TRBJ1-2. Germline CDR1 reads ENHRY; CDR2 reads SYGVKD. The CDR3 sequence is 11 residues long. CDR3 region: CATKDNYGYTF.

The chain combines TRBV18 with TRBJ2-1; TCRdb outputs TRBD2, but without DNA this stays unchecked. Germline assignment: CDR1 KGHSH and CDR2 LQKENI. The CDR3 has 17 residues. The CDR3 here is CASSPSLAGVTYNEQFF.

The chain combines TRBV7-2 with TRBJ2-7; checking the TCRdb D call of TRBD1 is not possible without DNA. Germline lookup yields CDR1 SGHTA and CDR2 FQGNSA. The CDR3 runs to 13 residues. The CDR3 reads CASSFDRGNEQYF.

The CDR3 loop is CASSQGAQGKDGYTF. The rearrangement links TRBV4-2 to TRBJ1-2; TCRdb returns TRBD1, unconfirmable since there is no DNA. In germline, CDR1 is LGHNA, CDR2 YNFKEQ. The CDR3 loop spans 15 amino acids.

The genes are TRBV7-9 and TRBJ2-5; the D call of TRBD1 rests on TCRdb alone, since no DNA is present to check it. Germline assignment: CDR1 SEHNR and CDR2 FQNEAQ (reference sequence). CDR3 length: 14 amino acids. CDR3 residues: CASSSDSRQETQYF.

The genes are TRBV11-2 and TRBJ2-1. Per germline, CDR1 SGHAT and CDR2 FQNNGV. The CDR3 length is 14 residues. CDR3: CASSLQRAYNEQFF.

CDR3 region: CSVAGGGGIYF. The chain links TRBV29-1 to TRBJ1-3; with no DNA, the TCRdb D assignment of TRBD1 cannot be verified. Germline V gene data show CDR1 as SQVTM and CDR2 as ANQGSEA. The CDR3 covers 11 residues.

The V gene is TRBV5-1, the J gene TRBJ2-2; as DNA is missing, the TRBD1 call by TCRdb cannot be tested. From germline, CDR1 is SGHRS and CDR2 YFSETQ. The CDR3 sequence is 15 residues long. CDR3: CASSLGTANTGELFF.

The V call is TRBV20-1, the J call TRBJ2-1; TCRdb designates TRBD1, a call that cannot be tested without DNA. CDR1 and CDR2 (germline): DFQATT, SNEGSKA (reference sequence). This CDR3 is 15 amino acids long. This chain's CDR3 is CSARRRPGANNEQFF.